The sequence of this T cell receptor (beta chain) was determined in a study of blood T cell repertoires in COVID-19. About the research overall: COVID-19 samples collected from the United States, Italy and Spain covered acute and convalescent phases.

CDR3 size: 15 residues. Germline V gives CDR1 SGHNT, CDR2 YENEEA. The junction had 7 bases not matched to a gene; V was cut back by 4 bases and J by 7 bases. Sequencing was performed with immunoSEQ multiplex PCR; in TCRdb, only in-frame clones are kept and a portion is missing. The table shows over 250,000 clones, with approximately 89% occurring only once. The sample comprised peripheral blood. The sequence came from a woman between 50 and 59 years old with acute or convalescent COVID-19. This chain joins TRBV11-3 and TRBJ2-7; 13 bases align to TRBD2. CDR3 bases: TGTGCCAGCAGCTCACTAGCGGGAGGGCGTGGGGAGCAGTACTTC. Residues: CASSSLAGGRGEQYF.